This entry lists 17 T cell receptor beta chains sequenced from one sample in a study. TCRdb recomputed calls from the 5' RACE reads with MiXCR, one row per CDR3 protein. The sample has roughly 40,000 distinct CDR3 sequences, around 18% seen once. The sequencing sample was made of naive CD4+ T cells sorted from a lymph node. Indicated subset: naive CD4+ T cells, CD4+CD45RA+CD25-. Receptors originate from a female donor with breast cancer.

As to this clonotype: A much larger clone sits a single nucleotide away, making a read error possible. The chain combines TRBV12-3 or TRBV12-4 with TRBJ2-5; no firm D call. The CDR3 contains 12 residues. Trimming took 3 bases from V and 5 from J, leaving 7 bases between them. CDR3 residues: CASSFSAETQYF. CDR3 sequence (DNA): TGTGCCAGCAGTTTCAGTGCGGAGACCCAGTACTTC.

This clonotype was recorded at least ten times. V gene TRBV7-9 combines with J gene TRBJ2-7, with a tentative D call TRBD1 (6 bases). Germline lookup yields CDR1 SEHNR and CDR2 FQNEAQ (reference sequence). Trimming cost V 1 base and J 5 bases, with 12 bases left between them. The CDR3 runs 14 residues. The CDR3 loop reads CASSLGTVSHEQYF. The CDR3 DNA follows: TGTGCCAGCAGCTTAGGGACAGTGAGCCACGAGCAGTACTTC.

The genes are TRBV6-2 or TRBV6-3 and TRBJ1-5, with 8 bases lining up with TRBD1. The V segment lost 7 bases and the J segment 4 bases; nucleotides outside the gene matches: 9. This CDR3 is built from 15 residues. Germline CDR1 and CDR2: MNHEY and SVGEGT. The CDR3 sequence is CASKGTGSDNQPQHF. The CDR3 region has the DNA TGTGCCAGCAAAGGGACAGGCAGCGATAATCAGCCCCAGCATTTT.

This clonotype was picked up a small number of times. The chain combines TRBV5-1 with TRBJ2-1; 12 bases agree with TRBD2. Looked up from germline, CDR1 is SGHRS and CDR2 is YFSETQ. This CDR3 is 14 amino acids long. The ends lost 7 bases at V and 9 bases at J; junction bases unmatched: 8. Here the CDR3 reads CASGPTSGSREQFF. CDR3 nucleotides: TGCGCCAGCGGTCCGACTAGCGGGAGCCGTGAGCAGTTCTTC.

This clonotype was found a few times. The CDR3 does not close with the conserved phenylalanine or tryptophan, likely indicating a read error. This chain joins TRBV7-2 and TRBJ1-1; unclear D gene. The CDR3 totals 13 residues. The germline V gene has CDR1 SGHTA and CDR2 FQGNSA. V dropped 4 bases and J dropped 0 bases, with 6 bases sitting between them. The CDR3, as DNA: TGTGCCAGCAGCTCGTACCTGAACACTGAAGCTTTCCTT. This translates into CASSSYLNTEAFL.

There are many counts of this clonotype. The rearrangement joins TRBV7-9 to TRBJ1-1; D perhaps matches TRBD1 (5 bases). Germline V gene lookup returns CDR1 SEHNR and CDR2 FQNEAQ (reference sequence). The V end lost 5 bases, the J end lost 6 bases, and 13 bases lay between the germline ends. This CDR3 is built from 13 residues. CDR3 DNA sequence: TGTGCCAGCAGCGTGGACAACGGAGCTGAAGCTTTCTTT. Amino acid sequence: CASSVDNGAEAFF.

This clonotype appeared a single time. The CDR3, as DNA: TGCAGCGTTGCAGGGGGCAGTGACGTTCAGTACTTC. The encoded protein is CSVAGGSDVQYF. V usage is TRBV29-1 and J usage is TRBJ2-4, with TRBD1 identical over 8 bases. The CDR3 has 12 amino acids. The ends lost 4 bases at V and 11 bases at J; junction bases unmatched: 7. The germline V gene has CDR1 SQVTM and CDR2 ANQGSEA.

In the case of this clonotype: This may arise from a read error, as a much more abundant clone is one base away. A read error is likely, as this CDR3 ends without the conserved phenylalanine or tryptophan. The chain employs TRBV5-5 and TRBJ1-2, with D tentatively TRBD1 (5 bases). Trimming removed 7 bases from V and 8 bases from J, with 15 bases in between. The CDR3 is 12 amino acids. CDR1 is SGHKS, CDR2 YYEKEE, per germline (reference sequence). The CDR3 DNA reads TGTGCCAGCGGGGGAACGGGCCGGGGCTACACCCTC. It specifies CASGGTGRGYTL.

This clonotype was recorded a few times. V and J are TRBV14 and TRBJ2-3; tentative D call: TRBD1 (6 bases). The germline CDR1 and CDR2 sequences are SGHDN and FVKESK. V was trimmed by 0 bases and J by 2 bases, leaving 12 bases between them. The CDR3 covers 16 residues. CDR3 sequence: CASSQDGQIFTDTQYF. In DNA form, the CDR3 reads TGTGCCAGCAGCCAAGATGGACAGATCTTCACAGATACGCAGTATTTT.

This clonotype has at least ten counts. J is TRBJ2-3 and V is TRBV5-1; 9 positions match TRBD2. This CDR3 has 16 residues. J lost 5 bases, V lost 0 bases, and 7 bases had no gene match. Germline V gives CDR1 SGHRS, CDR2 YFSETQ. The CDR3 sequence: CASSLGLADGVDTQYF. The CDR3 DNA is TGCGCCAGCAGCTTGGGACTAGCGGACGGTGTAGATACGCAGTATTTT. Based on the CDR3 plus reference TRBV5-1 and TRBJ2-3, the full variable domain is KAGVTQTPRYLIKTRGQQVTLSCSPISGHRSVSWYQQTPGQGLQFLFEYFSETQRNKGNFPGRFSGRQFSNSRSEMNVSTLELGDSALYLCASSLGLADGVDTQYFGPGTRLTVL.

The J gene is TRBJ2-3, the V gene TRBV4-2; possibly TRBD1 for D (5 bases). The V and J ends lost 4 bases and 1 base respectively, with 15 bases between them. Germline CDR1 reads LGHNA; CDR2 reads YNFKEQ. CDR3 size: 16 residues. CDR3 coding DNA: TGTGCCAGCAGCCCTACCATCCTCAGGGGCACAGATACGCAGTATTTT. Amino acids: CASSPTILRGTDTQYF.

The gene calls are TRBV7-3 and TRBJ2-5; a weak D match, TRBD2 (6 bases). The V and J ends lost 2 bases and 4 bases respectively, with 14 bases between them. The CDR3 runs to 15 residues. Germline V gene data show CDR1 as SGHTA and CDR2 as FQGTGA. CDR3 region: CASSLGGAKSETQYF. CDR3 nucleotide sequence: TGTGCCAGCAGCTTAGGCGGGGCAAAATCAGAGACCCAGTACTTC.

This clonotype was seen only a few times. This chain uses TRBV28 with TRBJ2-5; 9 bases are shared with TRBD2. Trimming took 6 bases from V and 5 from J; bases not matched to a gene: 7. The germline gives CDR1 MDHEN, CDR2 SYDVKM. This CDR3 is 14 amino acids long. CDR3 DNA: TGTGCCAGCAGGACCCTAGCGGGAATTGAGACCCAGTACTTC. It yields the protein CASRTLAGIETQYF.

The chain links TRBV20-1 to TRBJ1-2; D gene uncertain. From germline, CDR1 is DFQATT and CDR2 SNEGSKA (reference sequence). The CDR3 is made up of 14 amino acids. The ends were cut back, 0 bases at V and 2 bases at J, with 10 bases in the middle. For the CDR3, the DNA is TGCAGTGCTAGAGAGGCAGTAGGCAACTATGGCTACACCTTC. It encodes CSAREAVGNYGYTF.

A note on this clonotype: A much larger clone differs from this one at a single base, so this may be a read error. This chain connects TRBV29-1 to TRBJ1-6; D might be TRBD1 (6 bases). CDR1 is SQVTM, CDR2 ANQGSEA, per germline. This CDR3 spans 15 amino acids. The germline V and J ends were trimmed by 5 bases and 11 bases, with 22 bases remaining between them. Written as DNA, the CDR3 is TGCAGCGTTTCCACCGGGACAAGTGAAGGACCACCCCTCCACTTT. This encodes CSVSTGTSEGPPLHF.

Turning to this clonotype: A much larger clone lies a single base off, so this may be a read error. The conserved closing phenylalanine or tryptophan is absent in this CDR3, likely reflecting a read error. The chain couples TRBV7-3 to TRBJ1-2; D is possibly TRBD1 (5 bases). Per germline, CDR1 SGHTA and CDR2 FQGTGA. The CDR3 is made up of 15 amino acids. V lost 3 bases to trimming and J lost 4 bases, with 15 bases between them. The CDR3 is CASSLYPGTGYGYTV. The CDR3 bases are TGTGCCAGCAGCTTGTACCCCGGGACGGGCTATGGCTACACCGTC.

The chain carries TRBV20-1 and TRBJ1-5; tentatively, D is TRBD1 (5 bases). Between the trimmed V and J ends, which lost 5 bases and 0 bases, there was a span of 5 bases. The CDR3 is made up of 12 amino acids. The germline gives CDR1 DFQATT, CDR2 SNEGSKA (reference sequence). The chain's CDR3 is CSADSSNQPQHF. The CDR3 DNA reads TGCAGTGCTGACAGTAGCAATCAGCCCCAGCATTTT.